These 13 T cell receptor beta chains came from one sample sequenced in a study of blood T cell repertoires in COVID-19. The method was immunoSEQ multiplex PCR; TCRdb's version includes in-frame clones alone and lacks a portion of them. The profile shows a few hundred thousand clones, approximately 84% of them singletons. Input material: PBMCs or T cells enriched from blood (not recorded which). The receptors shown here come from a man in his forties or fifties who had recovered from COVID-19.

This rearrangement joins TRBV10-3 to TRBJ2-3; 7 bases line up with TRBD2. CDR1 is ENHRY, CDR2 SYGVKD, per germline. The length of the CDR3 is 15 residues. The junction had 5 bases not matched to a gene; V was cut back by 5 bases and J by 0 bases. The CDR3 nucleotides read TGTGCCATCAGTACACGCGGGGGTAGCACAGATACGCAGTATTTT. As protein: CAISTRGGSTDTQYF.

The chain links TRBV20-1 to TRBJ1-2; 7 nucleotides match TRBD1. This CDR3 spans 13 amino acids. Germline V gives CDR1 DFQATT, CDR2 SNEGSKA (reference sequence). Unmatched junction bases numbered 9, after V lost 3 bases and J lost 8 bases. The CDR3 nucleotides read TGCAGTGCTAGTCACGACAGGGTAGGGGGCTACACCTTC. This sequence encodes CSASHDRVGGYTF.

J is TRBJ2-1 and V is TRBV6-5, with 9 bases that match TRBD1. The V and J ends lost 4 bases and 7 bases, in that order; junction bases with no gene match: 11. Germline loops: CDR1 MNHEY, CDR2 SVGAGI. This CDR3 is 16 amino acids long. The CDR3 sequence is CASSFFRDRVGNEQFF. CDR3 nucleotides: TGTGCCAGCAGTTTCTTCCGGGACAGGGTGGGGAATGAGCAGTTCTTC.

The chain links TRBV5-4 to TRBJ1-4; 9 nucleotides align to TRBD1. V lost 4 bases to trimming and J lost 6 bases; unmatched junction nucleotides: 4. The CDR3 length is 14 residues. Germline lookup yields CDR1 SGHNT and CDR2 YYREEE (reference sequence). CDR3 DNA sequence: TGTGCCAGCAGCACGACAGGGGGAGATGAAAAACTGTTTTTT. Encoded protein: CASSTTGGDEKLFF.

V usage is TRBV7-9 and J usage is TRBJ1-1; 8 nucleotides align to TRBD1. The CDR3 spans 14 residues. V was clipped by 3 bases and J by 0 bases; unmatched bases: 0. CDR1 SEHNR and CDR2 FQNEAQ come from the germline V gene (reference sequence). CDR3 amino acids: CASSLGQVNTEAFF. In DNA form, the CDR3 reads TGTGCCAGCAGCTTGGGACAGGTGAACACTGAAGCTTTCTTT.

The chain employs TRBV19 and TRBJ1-2; no clear D. Per the germline V gene, CDR1 is LNHDA and CDR2 is SQIVND (reference sequence). V dropped 6 bases and J dropped 4 bases, with 12 bases sitting between them. This CDR3 is built from 13 residues. The CDR3 DNA sequence: TGTGCCAGTAGAAGCCAGGTGTTCTATGGCTACACCTTC. Amino acid sequence: CASRSQVFYGYTF. Based on the CDR3 plus reference TRBV19 and TRBJ1-2, the full variable domain is DGGITQSPKYLFRKEGQNVTLSCEQNLNHDAMYWYRQDPGQGLRLIYYSQIVNDFQKGDIAEGYSVSREKKESFPLTVTSAQKNPTAFYLCASRSQVFYGYTFGSGTRLTVV.

The chain carries TRBV5-6 and TRBJ2-5; D is ambiguous. Per the germline V gene, CDR1 is SGHDT and CDR2 is YYEEEE. Trimming took 1 base from V and 0 from J, leaving 7 bases between them. The CDR3 totals 14 residues. The CDR3 nucleotides are TGTGCCAGCAGCTTGCCCAGGAACCAAGAGACCCAGTACTTC. Its translation is CASSLPRNQETQYF.

The chain combines TRBV7-2 with TRBJ2-7, with D possibly matching TRBD2 (6 bases). The CDR3 extends over 11 amino acids. Trimming removed 8 bases at V and 3 bases at J, with 8 bases between. Germline V CDR1 and CDR2: SGHTA, FQGNSA. CDR3 region: CASEEGYEQYF. Here the CDR3 DNA reads TGTGCCAGCGAGGAGGGCTACGAGCAGTACTTC.

The V gene is TRBV24-1, the J gene TRBJ1-2; possibly TRBD1 for D (6 bases). V dropped 4 bases and J dropped 8 bases, with 13 bases sitting between them. Germline CDR1 and CDR2: KGHDR and SFDVKD. This CDR3 has 13 residues. The CDR3 here is CATSEHRVGGYTF. CDR3 DNA sequence: TGTGCCACCAGTGAGCACAGGGTTGGCGGCTACACCTTC.

V and J are TRBV2 and TRBJ1-2; maybe TRBD1 (5 bases). This CDR3 is built from 12 residues. Germline V gives CDR1 SNHLY, CDR2 FYNNEI. Trimming took off 6 bases at V and 8 bases at J, with 13 bases between the two ends. CDR3: CASRGGARGYTF. The CDR3 DNA reads TGTGCCAGCAGAGGAGGGGCGCGGGGCTACACCTTC.

The V and J genes are TRBV7-9 and TRBJ1-1, with 9 bases identical to TRBD1. The CDR3 is made up of 15 amino acids. Germline V lookup: CDR1 SEHNR, CDR2 FQNEAQ (reference sequence). The ends lost 4 bases at V and 5 bases at J; junction bases unmatched: 8. CDR3 region: CASSSIDRGWTEAFF. CDR3 sequence (DNA): TGTGCCAGCAGCTCCATAGACAGGGGGTGGACTGAAGCTTTCTTT.

The rearrangement links TRBV5-1 to TRBJ1-1; D is ambiguous. There are 11 residues in the CDR3. The germline V and J ends were trimmed by 5 bases and 7 bases, with 9 bases remaining between them. CDR1 SGHRS and CDR2 YFSETQ come from the germline V gene. The CDR3 nucleotides are TGCGCCAGCAGGGTAGATGTTGAAGCTTTCTTT. Residues: CASRVDVEAFF.

This sequence joins TRBV28 and TRBJ2-7; no clear D. V dropped 5 bases and J dropped 4 bases, with 9 bases sitting between them. The CDR3 loop spans 12 amino acids. Germline V gene sequence: CDR1 MDHEN, CDR2 SYDVKM. For the CDR3, the DNA is TGTGCCAGCAGTCGCCCAGGATACGAGCAGTACTTC. It codes for CASSRPGYEQYF. Supplemented by reference TRBV28 and TRBJ2-7, the full variable domain reads DVKVTQSSRYLVKRTGEKVFLECVQDMDHENMFWYRQDPGLGLRLIYFSYDVKMKEKGDIPEGYSVSREKKERFSLILESASTNQTSMYLCASSRPGYEQYFGPGTRLTVT.